A single sample is the source of the 3 T cell receptor beta chains below, sequenced in a study of blood T cell repertoires in COVID-19 (dated by TCRdb to the early 2020s). The library was built by means of the immunoSEQ multiplex PCR assay. The table comes from immuneACCESS by way of TCRdb, which keeps in-frame sequences with V and J called. Part of the clones is missing from these tables; in studies checked, under half for an unresolved V gene and the rest for unknown reasons. This sample gives some 380,000 clones in total; nearly 90% of them show up just once. 6.5% to 8% of the sample rests with the top ten. What was sequenced was peripheral blood. These receptor sequences come from a young man with active or convalescent COVID-19.

V and J are TRBV7-2 and TRBJ2-7; D unresolved. Germline CDR1 SGHTA, CDR2 FQGNSA. V lost 0 bases to trimming and J lost 4 bases, with 7 bases between them. The length of the CDR3 is 13 residues. This CDR3 reads CASSLAQVYEQYF. DNA for the CDR3: TGTGCCAGCAGCTTAGCGCAGGTTTACGAGCAGTACTTC.

The chain links TRBV5-1 to TRBJ2-4; TRBD1 aligns across 7 bases. The CDR3 extends over 16 amino acids. V trimming: 0 bases; J trimming: 5 bases; junction bases outside the gene matches: 8. Per germline, CDR1 SGHRS and CDR2 YFSETQ. The CDR3, as DNA: TGCGCCAGCAGCTTGGGGGGACAGCGAGGCCAAAACATTCAGTACTTC. Translated, it gives CASSLGGQRGQNIQYF.

The chain uses TRBV9 and TRBJ2-1; weak D call: TRBD1 (6 bases). This CDR3 is built from 13 residues. Germline V gene data show CDR1 as SGDLS and CDR2 as YYNGEE. V was shortened by 0 bases and J by 12 bases, with 13 bases between the two germline ends. CDR3 nucleotides: TGTGCCAGCAGCGTAGAAAAGGGGGAGAGGCAGTTCTTC. Translated, it gives CASSVEKGERQFF.